The subject of this entry is one T cell receptor (beta chain). The protocol was immunoSEQ multiplex PCR, while the TCRdb copy is restricted to in-frame clones and leaves out a portion. The sample shows about 410,000 clones, roughly 91% of them seen only once. The sample originates from a study of blood T cell repertoires in COVID-19. The germline gives CDR1 SGHRS, CDR2 YFSETQ. V shed 4 bases and J 7 bases; nucleotides not matched to a gene: 7. The CDR3 spans 13 residues. Material: PBMCs or T cells enriched from blood (not recorded which). This chain joins TRBV5-1 and TRBJ2-7, with TRBD2 matching over 8 bases. The receptor comes from a woman aged 25-40 years who had recovered from COVID-19. Here the CDR3 DNA reads TGCGCCAGCAGCCTGATAGAGCGGGGGGAGCAGTACTTC. It codes for CASSLIERGEQYF.